Below are 10 T cell receptor beta chains sequenced from a single sample in a study of beta chain features in type 1 diabetes. Notes on the study in general: Across all four CD4+ subsets, people with type 1 diabetes showed modestly shorter TCRB CDR3s.

Since all of the isolated RNA was reverse transcribed, expressed TCRB transcripts were what got sequenced. Produced via immunoSEQ multiplex PCR; TCRdb's table is partial and in-frame only. This table holds nearly 700,000 clones, around 15% found once. Their specific antigens are unknown. Material for sequencing was naive CD4+ T cells from blood. Receptors were obtained from a man between 18 and 35 years old with type 1 diabetes.

This clone was seen only a few times. This sequence joins TRBV28 and TRBJ1-2; maybe TRBD1 (5 bases). The CDR3 covers 15 residues. Germline CDR1 MDHEN, CDR2 SYDVKM. Trimming removed 6 bases from V and 5 bases from J, with 19 bases in between. The CDR3 DNA sequence: TGTGCCAGCAGCTGGGGCTACATATCCCTTTATGGCTACACCTTC. This encodes CASSWGYISLYGYTF.

The chain carries TRBV9 and TRBJ1-6, with D uncertain. CDR3 length: 14 residues. The germline gives CDR1 SGDLS, CDR2 YYNGEE. The ends were cut back, 2 bases at V and 10 bases at J, with 13 bases in the middle. The CDR3 sequence is CASSVRMTDSPLHF. In DNA, the CDR3 is TGTGCCAGCAGCGTGCGAATGACTGACTCACCCCTCCACTTT.

The table lists this clone with a few counts. This rearrangement joins TRBV10-3 to TRBJ1-6; no firm D call. Looked up from germline, CDR1 is ENHRY and CDR2 is SYGVKD. Trimming pared 5 bases from V and 6 bases from J, leaving 17 bases between. This CDR3 has 16 residues. For the CDR3, the DNA is TGTGCCATCAGTTCCACAAAAGAGGGAATTAATTCACCCCTCCACTTT. This translates into CAISSTKEGINSPLHF.

This chain links TRBV6-1 with TRBJ2-2; possible D gene TRBD1, 5 bases. The CDR3 sequence is 14 residues long. With 3 bases removed from V and 7 bases from J, the gap between germline ends came to 12 bases. Germline CDR1 is MNHNS and CDR2 is SASEGT. The chain's CDR3 is CASSEVRVDGELFF. The CDR3, as DNA: TGTGCCAGCAGTGAGGTCAGGGTTGACGGGGAGCTGTTTTTT.

The chain has TRBV6-5 and TRBJ2-7; 7 bases fit TRBD1. Germline CDR1 MNHEY, CDR2 SVGAGI. The CDR3 runs to 15 residues. V lost 6 bases, J lost 0 bases, and 8 bases stayed unmatched. The CDR3 loop is CASSAGTASSYEQYF. As DNA, the CDR3 is TGTGCCAGCAGCGCCGGGACAGCGAGCTCCTACGAGCAGTACTTC.

The gene calls are TRBV12-5 and TRBJ2-1; possible D gene TRBD2, 5 bases. CDR3 length: 13 amino acids. V dropped 0 bases and J dropped 12 bases, with 12 bases sitting between them. CDR1 LGHNT and CDR2 FRNRAP come from the germline V gene. The CDR3 is CASGLVGSGGQFF. Written as DNA, the CDR3 is TGTGCTAGTGGTTTGGTGGGATCTGGAGGGCAGTTCTTC. Looking up the rest from reference TRBV12-5 and TRBJ2-1 gives the full variable domain: DARVTQTPRHKVTEMGQEVTMRCQPILGHNTVFWYRQTMMQGLELLAYFRNRAPLDDSGMPKDRFSAEMPDATLATLKIQPSEPRDSAVYFCASGLVGSGGQFFGPGTRLTVL.

The chain links TRBV7-6 to TRBJ1-1, with D tentatively TRBD1 (6 bases). The CDR3 has 14 amino acids. Trimming stripped 5 bases from V and 0 bases from J, with 10 bases between. The germline V gene has CDR1 SGHVS and CDR2 FNYEAQ. The CDR3 loop is CASSPQGMNTEAFF. CDR3 nucleotides: TGTGCCAGCAGCCCACAGGGTATGAACACTGAAGCTTTCTTT. The entire variable domain, with the rest obtained from reference TRBV7-6 and TRBJ1-1, is as follows: GAGVSQSPRYKVTKRGQDVALRCDPISGHVSLYWYRQALGQGPEFLTYFNYEAQQDKSGLPNDRFSAERPEGSISTLTIQRTEQRDSAMYRCASSPQGMNTEAFFGQGTRLTVV.

J is TRBJ2-2 and V is TRBV28; maybe TRBD1 (6 bases). V was pared by 8 bases and J by 7 bases, with 14 bases between. The CDR3 loop spans 13 amino acids. Germline V gene lookup returns CDR1 MDHEN and CDR2 SYDVKM. In DNA, the CDR3 is TGTGCCAGCCGCCGAGGGGGTGGCGGGGAGCTGTTTTTT. It codes for CASRRGGGGELFF.

This clone was counted only a few times. The CDR3 reads CASSTGSGANVLTF. CDR3 DNA: TGCGCCAGCAGCACCGGAAGTGGGGCCAACGTCCTGACTTTC. The chain has TRBV5-1 and TRBJ2-6; D not resolved. The germline gives CDR1 SGHRS, CDR2 YFSETQ. V lost 4 bases to trimming and J lost 3 bases, with 8 bases between them. The CDR3 is made up of 14 amino acids.

For the CDR3, the DNA is TGCAGCGCTAACGAGAATATGAACACTGAAGCTTTCTTT. Its protein product is CSANENMNTEAFF. The chain carries TRBV29-1 and TRBJ1-1; D gene uncertain. Between the trimmed V and J ends, which lost 7 bases and 0 bases, there was a span of 12 bases. CDR3 length equals 13 residues. Germline V gene lookup returns CDR1 SQVTM and CDR2 ANQGSEA.